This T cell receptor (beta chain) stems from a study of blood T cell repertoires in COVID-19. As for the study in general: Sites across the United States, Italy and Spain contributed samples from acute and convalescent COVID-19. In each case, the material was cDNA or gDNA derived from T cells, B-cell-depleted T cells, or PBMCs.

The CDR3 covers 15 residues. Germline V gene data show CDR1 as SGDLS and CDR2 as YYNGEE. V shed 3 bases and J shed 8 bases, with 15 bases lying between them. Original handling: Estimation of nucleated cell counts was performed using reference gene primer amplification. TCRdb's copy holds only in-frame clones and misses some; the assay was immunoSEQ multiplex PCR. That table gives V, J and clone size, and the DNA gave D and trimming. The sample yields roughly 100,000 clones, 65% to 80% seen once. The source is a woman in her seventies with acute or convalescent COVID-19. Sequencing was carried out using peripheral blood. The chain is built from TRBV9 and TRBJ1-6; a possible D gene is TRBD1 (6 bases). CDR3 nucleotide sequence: TGTGCCAGCAGCGATATTCCGGGACACGATTCACCCCTCCACTTT. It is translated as CASSDIPGHDSPLHF.